The table lists the clone carrying this TCR beta chain with many counts. Its antigen is still unknown. These data come from a study of T cells after yellow fever vaccination. The CDR3 is 13 amino acids. The ends lost 8 bases at V and 5 bases at J; junction bases unmatched: 8. Germline-derived CDR1 and CDR2 are SGHTA and FQGNSA. Findings of the study overall: Booster sampling recovered most clones from primary vaccination (about 97% CD4, around 90% CD8).

5'RACE template switching added a universal primer site and UMIs to TCR cDNA. Via MiXCR, TCRdb re-called the 5' RACE reads, giving one row per CDR3 protein. Of about 340,000 distinct CDR3 sequences in the sample, about 4% were seen once. Here the sequenced sample was PBMCs, taken 5 days after the yellow fever booster vaccination. This TCR derives from a man between 18 and 35 years old who received the YFV17D yellow fever vaccine. V and J are TRBV7-2 and TRBJ2-5, with TRBD1 matching over 7 bases. CDR3 coding DNA: TGTGCCAGCGGCCGACAGGGAGTGGAGACCCAGTACTTC. It specifies CASGRQGVETQYF.